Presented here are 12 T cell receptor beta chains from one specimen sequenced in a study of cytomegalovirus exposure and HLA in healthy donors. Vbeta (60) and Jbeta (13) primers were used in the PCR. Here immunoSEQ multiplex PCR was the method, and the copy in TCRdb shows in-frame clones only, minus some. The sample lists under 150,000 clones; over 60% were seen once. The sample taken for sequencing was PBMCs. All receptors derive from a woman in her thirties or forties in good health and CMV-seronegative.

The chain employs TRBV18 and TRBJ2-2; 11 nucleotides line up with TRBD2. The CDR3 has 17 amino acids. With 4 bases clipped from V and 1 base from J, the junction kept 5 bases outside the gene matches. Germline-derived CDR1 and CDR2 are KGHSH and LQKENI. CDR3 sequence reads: CASSRRTSGGNTGELFF. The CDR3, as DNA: TGTGCCAGCTCACGTCGTACTAGCGGGGGGAACACCGGGGAGCTGTTTTTT. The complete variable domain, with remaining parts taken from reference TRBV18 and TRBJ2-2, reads NAGVMQNPRHLVRRRGQEARLRCSPMKGHSHVYWYRQLPEEGLKFMVYLQKENIIDESGMPKERFSAEFPKEGPSILRIQQVVRGDSAAYFCASSRRTSGGNTGELFFGEGSRLTVL.

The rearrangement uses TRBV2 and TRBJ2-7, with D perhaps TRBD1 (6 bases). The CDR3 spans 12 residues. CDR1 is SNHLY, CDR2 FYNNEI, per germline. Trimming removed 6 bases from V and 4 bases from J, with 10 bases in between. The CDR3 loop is CASRTDSYEQYF. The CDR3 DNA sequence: TGTGCCAGCAGGACGGACAGTTACGAGCAGTACTTC.

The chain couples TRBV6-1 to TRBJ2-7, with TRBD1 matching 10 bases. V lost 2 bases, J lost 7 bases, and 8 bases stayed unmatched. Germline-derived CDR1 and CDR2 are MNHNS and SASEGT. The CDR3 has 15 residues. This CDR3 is CASSEPDRGSGEQYF. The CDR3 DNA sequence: TGTGCCAGCAGTGAACCGGACAGGGGGTCGGGGGAGCAGTACTTC.

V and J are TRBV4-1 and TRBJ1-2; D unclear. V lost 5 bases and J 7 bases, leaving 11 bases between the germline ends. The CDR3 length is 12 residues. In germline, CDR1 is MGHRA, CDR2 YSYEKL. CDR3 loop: CASSGITGGYTF. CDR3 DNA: TGCGCCAGCAGCGGTATTACTGGTGGCTACACCTTC.

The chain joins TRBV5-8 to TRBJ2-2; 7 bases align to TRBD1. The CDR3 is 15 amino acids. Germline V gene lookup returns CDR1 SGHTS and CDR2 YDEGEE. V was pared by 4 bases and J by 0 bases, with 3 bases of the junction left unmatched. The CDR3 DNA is TGTGCCAGCAGCCCCGGGACAGCGAACACCGGGGAGCTGTTTTTT. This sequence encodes CASSPGTANTGELFF. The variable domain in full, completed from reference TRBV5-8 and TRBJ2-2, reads EAGVTQSPTHLIKTRGQQATLRCSPISGHTSVYWYQQALGLGLQFLLWYDEGEERNRGNFPPRFSGRQFPNYSSELNVNALELEDSALYLCASSPGTANTGELFFGEGSRLTVL.

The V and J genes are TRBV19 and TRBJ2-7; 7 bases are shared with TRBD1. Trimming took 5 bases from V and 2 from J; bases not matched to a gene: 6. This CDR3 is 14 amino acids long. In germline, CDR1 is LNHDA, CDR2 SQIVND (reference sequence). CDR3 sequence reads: CASSPEDRPYEQYF. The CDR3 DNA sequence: TGTGCCAGTAGTCCCGAGGACAGGCCCTACGAGCAGTACTTC.

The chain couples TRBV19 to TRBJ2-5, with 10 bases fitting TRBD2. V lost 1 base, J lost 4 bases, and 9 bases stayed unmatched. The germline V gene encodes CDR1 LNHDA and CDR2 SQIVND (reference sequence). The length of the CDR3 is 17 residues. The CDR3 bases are TGTGCCAGTAGTATAGCCCCAGCGGGAGGGCCGCGAGAGACCCAGTACTTC. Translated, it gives CASSIAPAGGPRETQYF.

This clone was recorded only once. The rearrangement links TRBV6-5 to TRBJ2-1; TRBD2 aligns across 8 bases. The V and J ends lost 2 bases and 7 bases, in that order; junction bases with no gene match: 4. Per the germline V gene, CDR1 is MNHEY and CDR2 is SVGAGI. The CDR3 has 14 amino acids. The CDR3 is CASSYGSGINEQFF. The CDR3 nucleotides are TGTGCCAGCAGTTACGGTAGCGGGATAAATGAGCAGTTCTTC.

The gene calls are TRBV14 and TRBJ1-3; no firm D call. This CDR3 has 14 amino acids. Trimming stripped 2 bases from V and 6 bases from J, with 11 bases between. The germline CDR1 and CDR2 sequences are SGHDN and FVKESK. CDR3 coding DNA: TGTGCCAGCAGCCAACCGGGTTCGAAAAACACCATATATTTT. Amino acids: CASSQPGSKNTIYF.

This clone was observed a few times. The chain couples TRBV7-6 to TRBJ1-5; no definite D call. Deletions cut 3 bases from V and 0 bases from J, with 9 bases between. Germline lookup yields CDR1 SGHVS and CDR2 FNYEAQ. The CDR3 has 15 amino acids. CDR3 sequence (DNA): TGTGCCAGCAGCTTGAATCAGAATAGCAATCAGCCCCAGCATTTT. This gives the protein CASSLNQNSNQPQHF. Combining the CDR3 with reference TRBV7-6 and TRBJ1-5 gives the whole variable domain GAGVSQSPRYKVTKRGQDVALRCDPISGHVSLYWYRQALGQGPEFLTYFNYEAQQDKSGLPNDRFSAERPEGSISTLTIQRTEQRDSAMYRCASSLNQNSNQPQHFGDGTRLSIL.

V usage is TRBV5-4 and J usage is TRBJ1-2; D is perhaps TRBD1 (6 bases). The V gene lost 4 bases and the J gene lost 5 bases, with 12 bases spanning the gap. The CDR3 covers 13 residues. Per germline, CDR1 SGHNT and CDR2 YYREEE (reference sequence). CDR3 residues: CASSEDREYGYTF. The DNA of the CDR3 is TGTGCCAGCAGCGAGGACAGAGAGTATGGCTACACCTTC.

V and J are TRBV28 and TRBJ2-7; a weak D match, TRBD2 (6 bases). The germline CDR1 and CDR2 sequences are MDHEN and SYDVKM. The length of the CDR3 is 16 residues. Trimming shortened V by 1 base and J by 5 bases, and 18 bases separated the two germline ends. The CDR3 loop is CASSLSGAGTFHEQYF. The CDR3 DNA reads TGTGCCAGCAGTTTATCCGGGGCAGGGACTTTCCACGAGCAGTACTTC. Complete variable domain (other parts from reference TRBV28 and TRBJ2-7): DVKVTQSSRYLVKRTGEKVFLECVQDMDHENMFWYRQDPGLGLRLIYFSYDVKMKEKGDIPEGYSVSREKKERFSLILESASTNQTSMYLCASSLSGAGTFHEQYFGPGTRLTVT.